What follows are 8 T cell receptor beta chains derived from one specimen sequenced in a study of blood T cell repertoires in COVID-19. Sequencing was performed with immunoSEQ multiplex PCR; in TCRdb, only in-frame clones are kept and a portion is missing. This sample carries about 160,000 clones, over 65% of them seen once, and the ten largest clones take roughly 4.5%. Specimen: PBMCs or T cells enriched from blood (not recorded which). The receptors come from a woman aged 45-60 years who had recovered from COVID-19.

The chain is built from TRBV18 and TRBJ2-1; perhaps TRBD1 as D (6 bases). Per the germline V gene, CDR1 is KGHSH and CDR2 is LQKENI. The CDR3 spans 11 residues. Deletions cut 2 bases from V and 10 bases from J, with 6 bases between. This chain's CDR3 is CASSPGGEQFF. The CDR3 DNA reads as TGTGCCAGCTCACCAGGGGGCGAGCAGTTCTTC.

The genes are TRBV28 and TRBJ1-4, with 7 bases lining up with TRBD1. CDR3 length equals 14 residues. Germline V CDR1 and CDR2: MDHEN, SYDVKM. Trimming at V came to 6 bases and at J to 9 bases, leaving 10 bases not matched to a gene. The CDR3 DNA reads TGTGCCAGCAGGGACAGGCAGGGATTCCAAAAACTGTTTTTT. This gives the protein CASRDRQGFQKLFF.

V is TRBV13 and J is TRBJ2-7; 9 bases align to TRBD2. V trimming: 3 bases; J trimming: 0 bases; junction bases outside the gene matches: 0. The CDR3 has 14 residues. Germline V gene sequence: CDR1 PRHDT, CDR2 FYEKMQ (reference sequence). CDR3 loop: CASSFSGGSYEQYV. CDR3 sequence (DNA): TGTGCCAGCAGCTTTAGCGGGGGCTCCTACGAGCAGTACGTC.

This clone was seen a few times. The V call is TRBV20-1, the J call TRBJ1-2, with D unclear. This CDR3 has 11 residues. Trimming left V 3 bases short and J 2 bases short, with 4 bases between. Looked up from germline, CDR1 is DFQATT and CDR2 is SNEGSKA (reference sequence). For the CDR3, the DNA is TGCAGTGCTAGGACAAACTATGGCTACACCTTC. Its translation is CSARTNYGYTF.

The chain combines TRBV19 with TRBJ1-5, with TRBD1 as a possible D gene (5 bases). CDR1 and CDR2 from the germline V gene are LNHDA and SQIVND (reference sequence). The germline V and J ends were trimmed by 6 bases and 5 bases, with 14 bases remaining between them. The CDR3 is made up of 14 amino acids. CDR3 protein: CASSEGRADQPQHF. The CDR3 nucleotides are TGTGCCAGTAGCGAGGGGAGGGCTGATCAGCCCCAGCATTTT.

The rearrangement uses TRBV3-1 (or the pseudogene TRBV3-2) and TRBJ2-2, with D tentatively TRBD2 (5 bases). V was trimmed by 4 bases and J by 1 base, leaving 10 bases between them. Germline V lookup: CDR1 LGHDT, CDR2 YNNKEL (reference sequence). The CDR3 runs to 15 residues. The CDR3 is CASSPSGVNTGELFF. CDR3 DNA: TGTGCCAGCAGCCCTTCCGGGGTGAACACCGGGGAGCTGTTTTTT.

In its sample, this clone was seen a few times. The chain combines TRBV5-5 with TRBJ1-2; tentative D call: TRBD1 (5 bases). Trimming took off 1 base at V and 0 bases at J, with 13 bases between the two ends. Germline CDR1 is SGHKS and CDR2 is YYEKEE (reference sequence). The CDR3 is 16 residues long. CDR3 in amino acids: CASSLQGAIANYGYTF. The CDR3 coding sequence is TGTGCCAGCAGCTTGCAAGGGGCCATAGCTAACTATGGCTACACCTTC. Complete variable domain (other parts from reference TRBV5-5 and TRBJ1-2): DAGVTQSPTHLIKTRGQQVTLRCSPISGHKSVSWYQQVLGQGPQFIFQYYEKEERGRGNFPDRFSARQFPNYSSELNVNALLLGDSALYLCASSLQGAIANYGYTFGSGTRLTVV.

The chain uses TRBV7-9 and TRBJ1-1, with TRBD1 matching 10 bases. This CDR3 is built from 13 residues. V lost 5 bases and J lost 11; bases outside the gene matches: 8. In germline, CDR1 is SEHNR, CDR2 FQNEAQ (reference sequence). DNA for the CDR3: TGTGCCAGCAGCGTAAGGGGGACAGGGGACGCTTTCTTT. Residues: CASSVRGTGDAFF.